The present TCR beta chain was sequenced within a study of cytomegalovirus exposure and HLA in healthy donors. Findings and limits, study-wide: Trimming of TCR beta V- and J-genes showed a link, identified in a later analysis, to a missense DCLRE1C variant. In a later analysis, common viral pathogens appeared linked to several of the most significant clusters. 87-base-pair reads could not separate some V segments, including TRBV6-2 and TRBV6-3.

V gave up 4 bases and J gave up 5 bases; unmatched junction bases: 5. The CDR3 loop spans 14 amino acids. The V gene's germline CDR1 is SGHAT and CDR2 FQNNGV. Regarding this clone: Its antigen remains unknown.

Both 60 Vbeta primers and 13 Jbeta primers went into the PCR. Clones were sequenced by immunoSEQ multiplex PCR, and TCRdb holds only the in-frame ones, with some missing. The sample shows about 170,000 clones, roughly 80% of them seen only once. The chain employs TRBV11-2 and TRBJ1-1, with TRBD1 matching 9 bases. The receptor comes from a male donor in good health and CMV-seronegative. Sequences were obtained from PBMCs. The CDR3 loop reads CASSSDRGGTEAFF. CDR3 in DNA: TGTGCCAGCAGCTCGGACAGGGGCGGGACTGAAGCTTTCTTT.